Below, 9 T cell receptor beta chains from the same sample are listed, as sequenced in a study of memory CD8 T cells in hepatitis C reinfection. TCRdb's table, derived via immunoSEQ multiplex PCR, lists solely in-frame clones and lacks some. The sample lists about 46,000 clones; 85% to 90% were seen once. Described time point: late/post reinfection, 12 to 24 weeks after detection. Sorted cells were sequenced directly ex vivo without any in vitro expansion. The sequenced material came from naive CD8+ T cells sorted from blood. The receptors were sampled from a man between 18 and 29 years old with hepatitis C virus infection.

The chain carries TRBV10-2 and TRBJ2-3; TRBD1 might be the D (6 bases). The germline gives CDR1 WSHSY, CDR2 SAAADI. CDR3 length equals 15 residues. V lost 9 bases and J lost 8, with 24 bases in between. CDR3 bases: TGCGCCAGTAAATCCGGGACAACCGTCAGGTTTACGCAGTATTTT. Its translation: CASKSGTTVRFTQYF.

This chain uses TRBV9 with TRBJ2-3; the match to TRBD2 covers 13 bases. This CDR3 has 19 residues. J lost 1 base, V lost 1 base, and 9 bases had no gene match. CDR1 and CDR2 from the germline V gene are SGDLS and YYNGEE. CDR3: CASSVPSGLAGWGTDTQYF. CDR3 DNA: TGTGCCAGCAGCGTACCTTCGGGACTAGCGGGATGGGGCACAGATACGCAGTATTTT.

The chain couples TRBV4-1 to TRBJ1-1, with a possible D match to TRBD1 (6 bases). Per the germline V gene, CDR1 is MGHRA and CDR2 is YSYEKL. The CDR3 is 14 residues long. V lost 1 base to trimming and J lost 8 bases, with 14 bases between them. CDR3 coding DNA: TGCGCCAGCAGCCAAGGGGGGGGCGAGTTGGAAGCTTTCTTT. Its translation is CASSQGGGELEAFF.

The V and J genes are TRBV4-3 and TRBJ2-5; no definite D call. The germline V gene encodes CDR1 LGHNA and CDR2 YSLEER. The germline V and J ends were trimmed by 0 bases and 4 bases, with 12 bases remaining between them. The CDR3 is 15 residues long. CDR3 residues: CASSQDRERGETQYF. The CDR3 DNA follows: TGCGCCAGCAGCCAAGATCGCGAGAGAGGAGAGACCCAGTACTTC.

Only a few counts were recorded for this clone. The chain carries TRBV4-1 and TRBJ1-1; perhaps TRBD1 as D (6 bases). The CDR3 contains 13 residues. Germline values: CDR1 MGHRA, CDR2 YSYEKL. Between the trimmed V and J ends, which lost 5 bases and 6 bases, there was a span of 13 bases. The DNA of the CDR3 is TGCGCCAGCAGCAATCGACAGGCGGCTGAAGCTTTCTTT. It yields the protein CASSNRQAAEAFF.

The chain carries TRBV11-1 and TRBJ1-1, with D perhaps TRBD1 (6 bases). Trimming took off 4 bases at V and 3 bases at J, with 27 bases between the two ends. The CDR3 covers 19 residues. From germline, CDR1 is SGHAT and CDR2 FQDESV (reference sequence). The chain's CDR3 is CASSSLWNRGGGWYTEAFF. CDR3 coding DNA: TGTGCCAGCAGCTCCCTATGGAATAGGGGGGGCGGGTGGTACACTGAAGCTTTCTTT.

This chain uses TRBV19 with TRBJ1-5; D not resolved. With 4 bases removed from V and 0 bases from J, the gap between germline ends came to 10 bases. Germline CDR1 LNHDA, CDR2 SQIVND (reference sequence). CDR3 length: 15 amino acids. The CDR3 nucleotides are TGTGCCAGTAGTACCAATTCCTATAGCAATCAGCCCCAGCATTTT. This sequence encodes CASSTNSYSNQPQHF.

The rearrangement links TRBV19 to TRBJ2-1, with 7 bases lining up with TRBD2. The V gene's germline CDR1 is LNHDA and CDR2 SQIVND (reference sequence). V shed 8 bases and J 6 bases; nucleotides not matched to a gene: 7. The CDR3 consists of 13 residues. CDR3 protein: CASGAGFCNEQFF. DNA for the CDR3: TGTGCCAGTGGAGCGGGGTTCTGCAATGAGCAGTTCTTC.

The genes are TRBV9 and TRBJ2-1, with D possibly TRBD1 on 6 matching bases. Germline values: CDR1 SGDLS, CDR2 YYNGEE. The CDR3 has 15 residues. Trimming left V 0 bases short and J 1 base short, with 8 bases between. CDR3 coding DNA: TGTGCCAGCAGCGTAGAACAGGGATCCTACAATGAGCAGTTCTTC. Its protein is CASSVEQGSYNEQFF.